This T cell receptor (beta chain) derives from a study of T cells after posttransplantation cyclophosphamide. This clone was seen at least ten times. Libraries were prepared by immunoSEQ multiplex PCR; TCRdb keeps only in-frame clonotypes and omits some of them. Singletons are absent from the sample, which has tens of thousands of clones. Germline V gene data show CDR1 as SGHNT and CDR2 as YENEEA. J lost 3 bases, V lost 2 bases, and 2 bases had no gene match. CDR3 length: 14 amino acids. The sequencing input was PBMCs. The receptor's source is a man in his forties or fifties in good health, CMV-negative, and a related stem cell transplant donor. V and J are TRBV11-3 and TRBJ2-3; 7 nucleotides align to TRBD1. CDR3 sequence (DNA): TGTGCCAGCAGCTTAAACAGGGGAACAGATACGCAGTATTTT. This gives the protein CASSLNRGTDTQYF. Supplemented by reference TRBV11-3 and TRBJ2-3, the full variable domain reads EAGVVQSPRYKIIEKKQPVAFWCNPISGHNTLYWYLQNLGQGPELLIRYENEEAVDDSQLPKDRFSAERLKGVDSTLKIQPAELGDSAVYLCASSLNRGTDTQYFGPGTRLTVL.